The 32 T cell receptor beta chains reported below all come from one sample, sequenced in a study of shared clonotypes between healthy human individuals. Sequencing used immunoSEQ multiplex PCR; TCRdb keeps in-frame clones, though not all of them. There are about 1.1 million clones in the sample; around 77% occur only once, and roughly 0.82% lies in the top ten. Source material: memory CD4+ T cells from PBMCs. The subset: CD45RA-negative fraction. These receptors were obtained from a man between 18 and 35 years old in good health. Some clones in this sample may be carry-over from other donors' samples.

The J gene is TRBJ2-2, the V gene TRBV6-6; D is unclear. The CDR3 is made up of 12 amino acids. V gave up 2 bases and J gave up 6 bases, with 4 bases separating them. CDR1 and CDR2 (germline): MNHNY, SVGAGI (reference sequence). The CDR3 sequence: CASSYTAGELFF. CDR3 coding DNA: TGTGCCAGCAGTTACACGGCCGGGGAGCTGTTTTTT.

This clone was observed a single time. A junction boundary mismatches the germline segment, possibly from a read error. The rearrangement links TRBV7-6 to TRBJ2-1; no clear D gene. The CDR3 is 15 amino acids. Germline-derived CDR1 and CDR2 are SGHVS and FNYEAQ. DNA of the CDR3: TGTGCCAGCAGCTTAGGGTCAAGCCTATACAATGAGCAGCTCTTC. It specifies CASSLGSSLYNEQLF.

V and J are TRBV28 and TRBJ1-1; D not resolved. CDR1 MDHEN and CDR2 SYDVKM come from the germline V gene. The CDR3 consists of 13 residues. Between the trimmed V and J ends, which lost 4 bases and 3 bases, there was a span of 9 bases. DNA for the CDR3: TGTGCCAGCAGTTCCCGGAACCACACTGAAGCTTTCTTT. Translated: CASSSRNHTEAFF.

This chain joins TRBV29-1 and TRBJ2-2, with D tentatively TRBD1 (8 bases). The CDR3 sequence is 19 residues long. The V end was cut by 4 bases, the J end by 7 bases, with 31 bases between. Germline V CDR1 and CDR2: SQVTM, ANQGSEA. The CDR3: CSVVARAGPGKDRVGELFF. As DNA, the CDR3 is TGCAGCGTTGTTGCGCGAGCGGGGCCCGGCAAGGACAGGGTCGGGGAGCTGTTTTTT.

This chain connects TRBV19 to TRBJ2-7; 10 nucleotides agree with TRBD1. Germline V gene data show CDR1 as LNHDA and CDR2 as SQIVND (reference sequence). Trimming removed 4 bases from V and 5 bases from J; junction bases left unmatched: 11. The CDR3 has 16 amino acids. CDR3 protein: CASSKIPGQGLDEQYF. The CDR3 bases are TGTGCCAGTAGTAAAATACCGGGACAGGGGCTTGACGAGCAGTACTTC.

This clone has just a few counts. This chain joins TRBV19 and TRBJ1-1; the D gene is possibly TRBD1 (6 bases). Germline CDR1 is LNHDA and CDR2 is SQIVND (reference sequence). Trimming stripped 7 bases from V and 2 bases from J, with 11 bases between. The CDR3 totals 13 residues. Here the CDR3 DNA reads TGTGCCAGTAACTACAGGGCCAACACTGAAGCTTTCTTT. Translation: CASNYRANTEAFF.

The chain is built from TRBV5-1 and TRBJ2-1, with 8 bases aligning to TRBD1. J lost 10 bases, V lost 2 bases, and 8 bases had no gene match. Germline lookup yields CDR1 SGHRS and CDR2 YFSETQ. The CDR3 extends over 14 amino acids. The CDR3 DNA reads TGCGCCAGCAGCTTAAGGACAGGGCAGGGGGAGCAGTTCTTC. Translated, it gives CASSLRTGQGEQFF.

This chain links TRBV6-6 with TRBJ1-3; D gene uncertain. Trimming took off 4 bases at V and 0 bases at J, with 10 bases between the two ends. Looked up from germline, CDR1 is MNHNY and CDR2 is SVGAGI (reference sequence). The CDR3 contains 15 residues. The CDR3 region is CASSFVSTSGNTIYF. CDR3 DNA: TGTGCCAGCAGTTTCGTTTCGACCTCTGGAAACACCATATATTTT.

To note about this clone: A much larger clone sits a single nucleotide away, making a read error possible. Other nucleotide sequences from this sample produce the same CDR3. The V and J genes are TRBV5-1 and TRBJ2-3; D unclear. The CDR3 is 13 residues long. The V end lost 0 bases, the J end lost 4 bases, and 6 bases lay between the germline ends. Germline assignment: CDR1 SGHRS and CDR2 YFSETQ. The CDR3, as DNA: TGCGCCAGCAGCTTGGAGGGCGCAGATACGCAGTATTTT. It specifies CASSLEGADTQYF.

The chain has TRBV7-6 and TRBJ2-1; D may be TRBD2 (6 bases). In germline, CDR1 is SGHVS, CDR2 FNYEAQ. V was pared by 6 bases and J by 6 bases, with 18 bases between. The CDR3 length is 15 residues. CDR3 amino acids: CASSSRESLINEQFF. The CDR3 DNA follows: TGTGCCAGCAGTTCCCGGGAGAGTTTAATCAATGAGCAGTTCTTC.

The J gene is TRBJ1-2, the V gene TRBV29-1, with 9 nucleotides matching TRBD1. The germline gives CDR1 SQVTM, CDR2 ANQGSEA. Trimming took 6 bases from V and 1 from J; bases not matched to a gene: 6. The CDR3 sequence is 14 residues long. The CDR3 nucleotides read TGCAGCGTATCGGGACAGGGTTTTAACTATGGCTACACCTTC. This gives the protein CSVSGQGFNYGYTF.

This clone was detected a few times. The J gene is TRBJ2-2, the V gene TRBV18; maybe TRBD1 (6 bases). This CDR3 contains 15 residues. Per the germline V gene, CDR1 is KGHSH and CDR2 is LQKENI. The V gene lost 3 bases and the J gene lost 1 base, with 9 bases spanning the gap. This chain's CDR3 is CASSPRDKNTGELFF. The CDR3 nucleotides are TGTGCCAGCTCACCGAGGGACAAGAACACCGGGGAGCTGTTTTTT.

The chain carries TRBV30 and TRBJ2-1; 9 nucleotides line up with TRBD2. Germline CDR1 reads GTSNPN; CDR2 reads SVGIG (reference sequence). The CDR3 is made up of 14 amino acids. V shed 4 bases and J 8 bases; nucleotides not matched to a gene: 9. For the CDR3, the DNA is TGTGCCTGGAAGGGACTAGCAAACATCGATGAGCAGTTCTTC. Residues: CAWKGLANIDEQFF. Together with reference TRBV30 and TRBJ2-1, the CDR3 gives the full variable domain: SQTIHQWPATLVQPVGSPLSLECTVEGTSNPNLYWYRQAAGRGLQLLFYSVGIGQISSEVPQNLSASRPQDRQFILSSKKLLLSDSGFYLCAWKGLANIDEQFFGPGTRLTVL.

The chain couples TRBV5-1 to TRBJ2-3; 11 nucleotides agree with TRBD2. V dropped 2 bases and J dropped 6; count of bases not matched to a gene: 8. The CDR3 has 16 residues. The germline V gene has CDR1 SGHRS and CDR2 YFSETQ. CDR3 loop: CASSLPTSGSPDTQYF. CDR3 DNA sequence: TGCGCCAGCAGCTTACCTACTAGCGGGAGCCCCGATACGCAGTATTTT. Looking up the rest from reference TRBV5-1 and TRBJ2-3 gives the full variable domain: KAGVTQTPRYLIKTRGQQVTLSCSPISGHRSVSWYQQTPGQGLQFLFEYFSETQRNKGNFPGRFSGRQFSNSRSEMNVSTLELGDSALYLCASSLPTSGSPDTQYFGPGTRLTVL.

There are many counts of this clone. This chain uses TRBV20-1 with TRBJ1-5; no reliable D call. The CDR3 has 11 residues. The germline gives CDR1 DFQATT, CDR2 SNEGSKA (reference sequence). V was clipped by 3 bases and J by 11 bases, with 11 bases between them. This chain's CDR3 is CSASFGTSQHF. The CDR3 nucleotides read TGCAGTGCTAGTTTTGGAACGTCCCAGCATTTT.

The chain combines TRBV11-3 with TRBJ2-5; the match to TRBD2 covers 15 bases. Per the germline V gene, CDR1 is SGHNT and CDR2 is YENEEA. The CDR3 is made up of 16 amino acids. Unmatched junction bases numbered 5, after V lost 4 bases and J lost 5 bases. CDR3 protein: CASSSGLAGGDETQYF. The DNA of the CDR3 is TGTGCCAGCAGCTCGGGACTAGCGGGAGGAGATGAGACCCAGTACTTC.

V gene TRBV14 combines with J gene TRBJ2-7; 8 bases are shared with TRBD2. The germline gives CDR1 SGHDN, CDR2 FVKESK. There are 17 residues in the CDR3. After removal of 4 bases from V and 5 bases from J, the junction contained 16 bases not matched to a gene. The CDR3 DNA reads as TGTGCCAGCAGCCCACCGACGTCTACCGGGAGGGCAGACGAGCAGTACTTC. Translated, it gives CASSPPTSTGRADEQYF.

V gene TRBV7-9 combines with J gene TRBJ2-3; D may match TRBD1 or TRBD2 (5 bases each). The CDR3 runs to 15 residues. Trimming cost V 4 bases and J 5 bases, with 16 bases left between them. Germline CDR1 is SEHNR and CDR2 is FQNEAQ (reference sequence). As DNA, the CDR3 is TGTGCCAGCAGCTCGGGACGGCCAATGGGAGATACGCAGTATTTT. Its translation: CASSSGRPMGDTQYF.

This clone showed up just once. The chain carries TRBV6-4 and TRBJ2-7, with D hard to call. CDR3 size: 12 residues. Trimming left V 4 bases short and J 1 base short, with 5 bases between. Looked up from germline, CDR1 is MRHNA and CDR2 is SNTAGT. The CDR3 spells CASSGMSYEQYF. The CDR3 bases are TGTGCCAGCAGTGGGATGTCCTACGAGCAGTACTTC.

The chain joins TRBV15 to TRBJ1-2; D is perhaps TRBD1 (5 bases). V dropped 7 bases and J dropped 5 bases, with 17 bases sitting between them. CDR3 length: 14 amino acids. Germline assignment: CDR1 LNHNV and CDR2 YYDKDF (reference sequence). The CDR3 nucleotides read TGTGCCACCAAAGACAGAGGGGTAGGGTATGGCTACACCTTC. It is translated as CATKDRGVGYGYTF.

The chain carries TRBV1 and TRBJ1-5; the DNA was not compared with TRBD1, the D call given in the table. TRBV1 is tagged as a pseudogene. The CDR3 is made up of 16 amino acids. The CDR3 loop is CTSSRKRQGSNQPQHF. The CDR3 DNA follows: TGCACCAGCAGTCGAAAGAGACAGGGGAGCAATCAGCCCCAGCATTTT.

As regards this clone: Other DNA sequences in this specimen translate into the identical CDR3. The V call is TRBV7-3, the J call TRBJ2-3; tentatively, D is TRBD1 or TRBD2 (5 bases each). V was pared by 5 bases and J by 3 bases, with 12 bases between. CDR1 and CDR2 (germline): SGHTA, FQGTGA. This CDR3 contains 14 residues. CDR3: CASSPGTGTDTQYF. In DNA form, the CDR3 reads TGTGCCAGCAGCCCAGGGACGGGGACAGATACGCAGTATTTT. Full variable domain (rest looked up from reference TRBV7-3 and TRBJ2-3): GAGVSQTPSNKVTEKGKYVELRCDPISGHTALYWYRQSLGQGPEFLIYFQGTGAADDSGLPNDRFFAVRPEGSVSTLKIQRTERGDSAVYLCASSPGTGTDTQYFGPGTRLTVL.

This clone was observed a few times. This chain connects TRBV6-1 to TRBJ2-3; D assignment may be TRBD1 or TRBD2 (5 bases each). V lost 6 bases and J 6 bases, leaving 16 bases between the germline ends. Germline lookup yields CDR1 MNHNS and CDR2 SASEGT. The CDR3 consists of 14 residues. The CDR3 sequence: CASRAELTDDTQYF. Written as DNA, the CDR3 is TGTGCCAGCAGAGCGGAATTGACAGATGATACGCAGTATTTT.

The V call is TRBV7-9, the J call TRBJ2-3, with TRBD2 matching over 10 bases. The CDR3 has 16 amino acids. The germline gives CDR1 SEHNR, CDR2 FQNEAQ (reference sequence). V gave up 5 bases and J gave up 5 bases; unmatched junction bases: 10. In DNA, the CDR3 is TGTGCCAGCAGCGGGGGCGCTAGCGGGAGTCTAGATACGCAGTATTTT. Translating gives CASSGGASGSLDTQYF.

The V and J genes are TRBV27 and TRBJ1-2, with TRBD1 matching over 11 bases. The germline V gene has CDR1 MNHEY and CDR2 SMNVEV (reference sequence). Germline trimming cut 6 bases from V and 5 bases from J; bases unmatched to any gene: 17. CDR3 length equals 18 residues. This CDR3 reads CASRGTGGGFPYRYGYTF. As DNA, the CDR3 is TGTGCCAGCAGGGGGACAGGGGGTGGCTTTCCCTACCGATATGGCTACACCTTC.

The chain links TRBV30 to TRBJ2-3, with D possibly being TRBD2 (7 bases). The CDR3 extends over 15 amino acids. The germline V gene encodes CDR1 GTSNPN and CDR2 SVGIG (reference sequence). Deletions cut 8 bases from V and 0 bases from J, with 18 bases between. The DNA for the CDR3 is TGTGCCCTGACAGGACTAGTTACTAGCACAGATACGCAGTATTTT. Translated, it gives CALTGLVTSTDTQYF.

The V gene is TRBV18, the J gene TRBJ1-3; the match to TRBD1 covers 8 bases. The CDR3 length is 14 residues. CDR1 and CDR2 (germline): KGHSH, LQKENI. V was pared by 4 bases and J by 4 bases, with 3 bases of the junction left unmatched. The CDR3 loop is CASSQDRVGNTIYF. CDR3 nucleotides: TGTGCCAGCTCACAGGACAGGGTCGGAAACACCATATATTTT.

The chain combines TRBV30 with TRBJ1-1; D remains ambiguous. The germline V gene has CDR1 GTSNPN and CDR2 SVGIG (reference sequence). The CDR3 has 11 amino acids. V was cut by 5 bases and J by 6 bases, with 10 bases left in between. CDR3 DNA: TGTGCCTGGTATCGAGTCGCTGAAGCTTTCTTT. Translating it yields CAWYRVAEAFF.

This clone was counted once. The CDR3 DNA follows: TGTGCCAGCAGTTGGGACGCGAGAGAGACCCAGTACTTC. Protein: CASSWDARETQYF. The V gene is TRBV28, the J gene TRBJ2-5; TRBD1 or TRBD2 may be the D gene (5 bases each). The germline V and J ends were trimmed by 4 bases and 4 bases, with 10 bases remaining between them. This CDR3 region has 13 residues. The germline V gene encodes CDR1 MDHEN and CDR2 SYDVKM.

The rearrangement links TRBV25-1 to TRBJ2-5; D uncertain. The CDR3 runs 16 residues. V was cut by 2 bases and J by 1 base, with 14 bases left in between. CDR1 and CDR2 from the germline V gene are MGHDK and SYGVNS. CDR3 nucleotides: TGTGCCAGCAGTGAAGGGATAGCCTCAGTCCAAGAGACCCAGTACTTC. Translation gives CASSEGIASVQETQYF.

This clone was counted a few times. The sample contains more than one DNA sequence encoding this CDR3. V is TRBV5-8 and J is TRBJ1-2, with a possible D match to TRBD1 (5 bases). Germline CDR1 is SGHTS and CDR2 is YDEGEE. The CDR3 runs 14 residues. V gave up 4 bases and J gave up 6 bases, with 16 bases separating them. The CDR3 DNA follows: TGTGCCAGCAGCCTTGGGGACTTTACGGATGGCTACACCTTC. This sequence encodes CASSLGDFTDGYTF.

The chain uses TRBV10-1 and TRBJ2-1; 9 nucleotides align to TRBD1. This CDR3 has 14 amino acids. J was trimmed by 3 bases and V by 6 bases; bases with no gene match: 3. Germline assignment: CDR1 WNHNN and CDR2 SYGVQD (reference sequence). As DNA, the CDR3 is TGCGCCAGCAGCCCGGACAGGGGCTACAATGAGCAGTTCTTC. Translation gives CASSPDRGYNEQFF.